These T cell receptor beta chains were read from a single sample in a study of shared clonotypes between healthy human individuals. Assay used: immunoSEQ multiplex PCR; TCRdb lists only in-frame clones, some missing. The sample comprises approximately 2.3 million clones, over 90% of which are singletons, and 0.3% to 0.4% rests with the top ten. Material: naive CD4+ T cells from PBMCs. These TCRs come from a man aged 18 to 29 in good health. Some clones in this sample may be carry-over from other donors' samples. Each CDR3 is given with its conserved first and last residue. D genes are given only for firm matches. A row's size may be missing; if present it is once, few, many or a size class.

V: TRBV10-3; size: .; J: TRBJ1-1; D: .; CDR3: CAISATGGNTEAFF; DNA: TGTGCCATCAGCGCCACCGGGGGGAACACTGAAGCTTTCTTT
V: TRBV21-1; size: .; J: TRBJ2-7; D: .; CDR3: CASSKVSCPRKAVYEQYF; DNA: TGTGCCAGCAGCAAAGTGAGTTGTCCTAGAAAGGCGGTATATGAGCAGTACTTC
V: TRBV7-7; size: .; J: TRBJ2-1; D: .; CDR3: CASSVSDYNEQFF; DNA: TGTGCCAGCAGCGTTTCGGACTACAATGAGCAGTTCTTC
V: TRBV7-9; size: .; J: TRBJ2-6; D: TRBD1; CDR3: CASSSRGGIVLTF; DNA: TGTGCCAGCAGCTCGAGAGGGGGCATAGTCCTGACTTTC
V: TRBV4-2; size: once; J: TRBJ2-3; D: .; CDR3: CASSQPGRDTDTQYF; DNA: TGTGCCAGCAGCCAGCCAGGCCGAGACACAGATACGCAGTATTTT
V: TRBV6-6; size: .; J: TRBJ2-5; D: .; CDR3: CASSRTAQETQYF; DNA: TGTGCCAGCAGTCGGACAGCCCAAGAGACCCAGTACTTC
V: TRBV27; size: once; J: TRBJ2-5; D: .; CDR3: CASSLLAPLKETQYF; DNA: TGTGCCAGCAGTTTATTAGCGCCTCTGAAAGAGACCCAGTACTTC
V: TRBV7-2; size: .; J: TRBJ1-3; D: .; CDR3: CASSLVWVNSGNTIYF; DNA: TGTGCCAGCAGCTTAGTTTGGGTAAACTCTGGAAACACCATATATTTT
V: TRBV10-3; size: .; J: TRBJ2-1; D: .; CDR3: CAISETGGGVKAINEQFF; DNA: TGTGCCATCAGTGAAACAGGGGGGGGAGTTAAGGCCATCAATGAGCAGTTCTTC
V: TRBV30; size: .; J: TRBJ2-7; D: TRBD1; CDR3: CAWSELRWGQGYEQYF; DNA: TGTGCCTGGAGTGAGTTGCGGTGGGGACAGGGTTACGAGCAGTACTTC
V: TRBV6-1; size: few; J: TRBJ1-3; D: .; CDR3: CASSELLGDTIYF; DNA: TGTGCCAGCAGTGAGCTACTGGGGGACACCATATATTTT
V: TRBV7-2; size: once; J: TRBJ2-7; D: TRBD1; CDR3: CASSTLGTGIIEQYF; DNA: TGTGCCAGCAGCACCCTGGGGACAGGGATTATCGAGCAGTACTTC
V: TRBV18; size: .; J: TRBJ1-5; D: TRBD1; CDR3: CASSPDRGAGPQHF; DNA: TGTGCCAGCTCACCCGACAGGGGGGCCGGGCCCCAGCATTTT
V: TRBV2; size: .; J: TRBJ1-1; D: .; CDR3: CASSEWVVETEAFF; DNA: TGTGCCAGCAGTGAATGGGTTGTGGAGACTGAAGCTTTCTTT
V: TRBV5-6; size: .; J: TRBJ2-2; D: TRBD1; CDR3: CASSYGTGGLAGELFF; DNA: TGTGCCAGCAGCTATGGGACAGGGGGCCTTGCCGGGGAGCTGTTTTTT
V: TRBV7-2; size: .; J: TRBJ2-1; D: TRBD2; CDR3: CASSIRTSGTEQFF; DNA: TGTGCCAGCAGCATCAGGACTAGCGGCACTGAGCAGTTCTTC
V: TRBV4-3; size: .; J: TRBJ2-2; D: .; CDR3: CASSQDRRREKAGELFF; DNA: TGCGCCAGCAGCCAAGATAGGAGGAGGGAAAAAGCCGGGGAGCTGTTTTTT
V: TRBV2; size: .; J: TRBJ1-2; D: .; CDR3: CASRADQGGVYGYTF; DNA: TGTGCCAGCAGAGCGGACCAGGGCGGCGTCTATGGCTACACCTTC
V: TRBV6-6; size: .; J: TRBJ2-7; D: TRBD1; CDR3: CASSYSKTGGYEQYF; DNA: TGTGCCAGCAGTTACTCGAAAACAGGGGGGTACGAGCAGTACTTC
V: TRBV25-1; size: once; J: TRBJ1-4; D: .; CDR3: CASSDRKAANEKLFF; DNA: TGTGCCAGCTCTGACAGAAAGGCGGCTAATGAAAAACTGTTTTTT
V: TRBV5-4; size: .; J: TRBJ1-5; D: .; CDR3: CASSLVPDQPQHF; DNA: TGTGCCAGCAGCTTGGTGCCGGATCAGCCCCAGCATTTT
V: TRBV11-1; size: .; J: TRBJ2-3; D: .; CDR3: CASRWGVEADTQYF; DNA: TGTGCCAGCAGGTGGGGGGTGGAAGCAGATACGCAGTATTTT
V: TRBV18; size: .; J: TRBJ1-4; D: TRBD1; CDR3: CASSPQGAGEKLFF; DNA: TGTGCCAGCTCACCACAGGGGGCCGGTGAAAAACTGTTTTTT
V: TRBV19; size: .; J: TRBJ1-5; D: .; CDR3: CASSTILFYSNQPQHF; DNA: TGTGCCAGTAGCACGATTCTTTTTTATAGCAATCAGCCCCAGCATTTT
V: TRBV27; size: .; J: TRBJ1-1; D: TRBD1; CDR3: CASSSRQGAGTEAFF; DNA: TGTGCCAGCAGTTCGAGACAGGGGGCTGGGACTGAAGCTTTCTTT
V: TRBV7-2; size: .; J: TRBJ2-3; D: .; CDR3: CASSLTSSLFTDTQYF; DNA: TGTGCCAGCAGCTTAACTAGCTCATTATTCACAGATACGCAGTATTTT
V: TRBV10-3; size: .; J: TRBJ1-1; D: .; CDR3: CAISEKEPGAFF; DNA: TGTGCCATCAGTGAGAAAGAACCGGGAGCTTTCTTT
V: TRBV9; size: .; J: TRBJ1-2; D: .; CDR3: CASSQSRSPVDGYTF; DNA: TGTGCCAGCAGCCAATCACGCAGCCCTGTGGATGGCTACACCTTC
V: TRBV5-1; size: .; J: TRBJ1-5; D: .; CDR3: CASSLGPLSNQPQHF; DNA: TGCGCCAGCAGCTTGGGACCCCTTTCAAATCAGCCCCAGCATTTT
V: TRBV5-1; size: .; J: TRBJ2-5; D: TRBD2; CDR3: CASSLARTSGRVGTQYF; DNA: TGCGCCAGCAGCTTGGCCCGGACTAGCGGACGAGTTGGGACCCAGTACTTC
V: TRBV18; size: .; J: TRBJ1-3; D: .; CDR3: CASSPVTSGNTIYF; DNA: TGTGCCAGCTCACCGGTCACCTCTGGAAACACCATATATTTT
V: TRBV2; size: once; J: TRBJ2-2; D: TRBD2; CDR3: CASSTITSGRGLAGELFF; DNA: TGTGCCAGCAGCACTATCACTAGCGGGAGGGGACTCGCCGGGGAGCTGTTTTTT
V: TRBV9; size: .; J: TRBJ2-6; D: .; CDR3: CASSVDGRGAGANVLTF; DNA: TGTGCCAGCAGCGTAGATGGCAGGGGGGCTGGGGCCAACGTCCTGACTTTC
V: TRBV6-5; size: .; J: TRBJ1-3; D: .; CDR3: CASSYSRHSGNTIYF; DNA: TGTGCCAGCAGTTACTCCCGGCACTCTGGAAACACCATATATTTT
V: TRBV6-6; size: once; J: TRBJ2-2; D: TRBD2; CDR3: CAGRGGRDNTGELFF; DNA: TGTGCCGGACGGGGAGGGAGGGATAACACCGGGGAGCTGTTTTTT
V: TRBV4-1; size: .; J: TRBJ2-1; D: .; CDR3: CASSQDSAPPDLEQFF; DNA: TGCGCCAGCAGCCAAGATAGTGCCCCGCCGGATCTTGAGCAGTTCTTC
V: TRBV5-4; size: .; J: TRBJ2-6; D: TRBD1; CDR3: CASLLGGDRVPGANVLTF; DNA: TGTGCCAGCCTCTTGGGTGGGGACAGGGTCCCTGGGGCCAACGTCCTGACTTTC
V: TRBV7-3; size: .; J: TRBJ2-5; D: .; CDR3: CASSVAGTGTQYF; DNA: TGTGCCAGCAGCGTAGCAGGGACGGGGACCCAGTACTTC
V: TRBV5-1; size: .; J: TRBJ2-2; D: TRBD2; CDR3: CASSGLAALEAGELFF; DNA: TGCGCCAGCAGCGGACTAGCGGCATTAGAGGCCGGGGAGCTGTTTTTT
V: TRBV2; size: once; J: TRBJ2-1; D: .; CDR3: CASREGGSYNEQFF; DNA: TGTGCCAGCAGAGAGGGTGGCTCCTACAATGAGCAGTTCTTC
V: TRBV7-9; size: .; J: TRBJ2-3; D: .; CDR3: CASSPTGIIGDTQYF; DNA: TGTGCCAGCAGCCCAACAGGGATAATAGGAGATACGCAGTATTTT
V: TRBV27; size: .; J: TRBJ2-2; D: .; CDR3: CASSVGTNTGELFF; DNA: TGTGCCAGCAGCGTGGGGACAAATACCGGGGAGCTGTTTTTT
V: TRBV28; size: .; J: TRBJ1-1; D: .; CDR3: CASQGRTEAFF; DNA: TGTGCCAGCCAGGGGAGGACTGAAGCTTTCTTT
V: TRBV6-5; size: .; J: TRBJ1-2; D: TRBD1; CDR3: CASSFSDRGVYGYTF; DNA: TGTGCCAGCAGTTTTTCGGACAGGGGGGTGTATGGCTACACCTTC
V: TRBV27; size: .; J: TRBJ2-1; D: TRBD1; CDR3: CASRRQGERGSYNEQFF; DNA: TGTGCCAGCAGGCGCCAGGGGGAGAGGGGATCCTACAATGAGCAGTTCTTC
V: TRBV7-3; size: once; J: TRBJ1-1; D: .; CDR3: CASSLTAGLPNSEAFF; DNA: TGTGCCAGCAGCTTAACGGCGGGCCTACCGAATTCTGAAGCTTTCTTT
V: TRBV18; size: .; J: TRBJ1-2; D: .; CDR3: CASSTDRNYGYTF; DNA: TGTGCCAGCTCGACCGACAGGAACTATGGCTACACCTTC
V: TRBV30; size: .; J: TRBJ2-1; D: TRBD2; CDR3: CASGGYNEQFF; DNA: TGTGCCTCGGGGGGCTACAATGAGCAGTTCTTC
V: TRBV5-1; size: .; J: TRBJ1-1; D: TRBD1; CDR3: CASSLGNRGEAFF; DNA: TGCGCCAGCAGCTTGGGGAACAGGGGGGAGGCTTTCTTT
V: TRBV18; size: .; J: TRBJ1-2; D: .; CDR3: CASSQGGGGYTF; DNA: TGTGCCAGCTCACAAGGGGGAGGTGGCTACACCTTC
V: TRBV21-1; size: .; J: TRBJ2-2; D: .; CDR3: CASSKLEARDRGIRTGELFF; DNA: TGTGCCAGCAGCAAGCTTGAAGCCCGGGACAGGGGAATTAGGACCGGGGAGCTGTTTTTT
V: TRBV7-9; size: .; J: TRBJ2-3; D: TRBD2; CDR3: CASSLLRTSGTSTDTQYF; DNA: TGTGCCAGCAGCCTCCTCAGGACTAGCGGTACTAGCACAGATACGCAGTATTTT
V: TRBV28; size: .; J: TRBJ2-3; D: .; CDR3: CAGGGQRADTQYF; DNA: TGTGCCGGCGGAGGACAAAGGGCAGATACGCAGTATTTT